This paragraph reports one TCR beta chain. Its antigen is not identified. CDR3 length: 17 residues. Germline V CDR1 and CDR2: SNHLY, FYNNEI. V lost 9 bases to trimming and J lost 2 bases; unmatched junction nucleotides: 12. The data were taken from a study of Ad26.COV2.S vaccination and SARS-CoV-2 variants. Study-level results: Substantial breadth in spike-specific CD8+ and CD4+ T cell responses was reportedly seen after vaccination.

TCRdb's table, derived via immunoSEQ multiplex PCR, lists solely in-frame clones and lacks some. The table shows some 180,000 clones, with around 85% occurring only once. Here the sequenced sample was peripheral blood, taken after recovery from COVID-19. The V and J genes are TRBV2 and TRBJ2-6; 8 nucleotides align to TRBD2. The receptor's source is a human donor who had recovered from COVID-19. CDR3 bases: TGTGCCAGTACCGTCCCGGGACTAGTCGCTGGGGCCAACGTCCTGACTTTC. This sequence encodes CASTVPGLVAGANVLTF.